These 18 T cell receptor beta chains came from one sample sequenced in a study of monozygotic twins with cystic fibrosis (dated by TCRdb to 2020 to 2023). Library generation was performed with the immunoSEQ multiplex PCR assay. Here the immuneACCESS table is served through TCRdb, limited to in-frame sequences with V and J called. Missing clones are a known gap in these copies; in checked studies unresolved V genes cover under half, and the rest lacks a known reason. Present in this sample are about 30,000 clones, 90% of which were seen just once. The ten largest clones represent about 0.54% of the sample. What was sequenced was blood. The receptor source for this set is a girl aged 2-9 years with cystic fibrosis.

The CDR3 bases are TGTGCCAGCAGCGTAGGGAGGGGATCCTACGAGCAGTACTTC. It is translated as CASSVGRGSYEQYF. The chain combines TRBV9 with TRBJ2-7; D is possibly TRBD2 (6 bases). Trimming shortened V by 0 bases and J by 1 base, and 8 bases separated the two germline ends. Germline V CDR1 and CDR2: SGDLS, YYNGEE. The CDR3 is made up of 14 amino acids.

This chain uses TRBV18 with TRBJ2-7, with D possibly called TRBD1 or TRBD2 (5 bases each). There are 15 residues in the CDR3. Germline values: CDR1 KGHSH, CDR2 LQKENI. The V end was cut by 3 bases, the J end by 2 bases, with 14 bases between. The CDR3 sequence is CASSPRRDATYEQYF. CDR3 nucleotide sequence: TGTGCCAGCTCACCCCGACGGGACGCCACCTACGAGCAGTACTTC.

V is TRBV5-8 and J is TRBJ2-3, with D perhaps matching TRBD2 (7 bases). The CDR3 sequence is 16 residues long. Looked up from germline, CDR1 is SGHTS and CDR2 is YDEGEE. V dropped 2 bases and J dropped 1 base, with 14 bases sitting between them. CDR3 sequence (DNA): TGTGCCAGCAGCTTTGGGAGGGGGGGCCGCACAGATACGCAGTATTTT. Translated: CASSFGRGGRTDTQYF.

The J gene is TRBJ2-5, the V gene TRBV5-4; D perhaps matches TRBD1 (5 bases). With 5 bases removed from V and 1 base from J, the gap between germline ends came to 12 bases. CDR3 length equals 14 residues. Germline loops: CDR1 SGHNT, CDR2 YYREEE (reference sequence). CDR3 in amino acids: CASRPNRSQETQYF. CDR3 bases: TGTGCCAGCAGGCCGAACAGGTCCCAAGAGACCCAGTACTTC.

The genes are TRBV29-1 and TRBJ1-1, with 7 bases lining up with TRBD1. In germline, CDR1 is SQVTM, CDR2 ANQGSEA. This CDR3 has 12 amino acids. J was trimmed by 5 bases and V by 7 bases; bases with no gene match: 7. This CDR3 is CSAPGGGTEAFF. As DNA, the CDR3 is TGCAGCGCCCCAGGGGGAGGAACTGAAGCTTTCTTT.

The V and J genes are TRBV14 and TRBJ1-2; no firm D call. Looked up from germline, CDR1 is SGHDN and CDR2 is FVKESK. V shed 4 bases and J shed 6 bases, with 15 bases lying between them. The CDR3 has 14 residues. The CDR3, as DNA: TGTGCCAGCAGCCTTGCGGGCGCCCGCCATGGCTACACCTTC. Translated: CASSLAGARHGYTF.

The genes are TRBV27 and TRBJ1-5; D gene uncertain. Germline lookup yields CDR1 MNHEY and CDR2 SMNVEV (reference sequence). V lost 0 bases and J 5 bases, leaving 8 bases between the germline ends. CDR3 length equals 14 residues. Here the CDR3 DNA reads TGTGCCAGCAGTTTATCGTTTGGGGATCAGCCCCAGCATTTT. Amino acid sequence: CASSLSFGDQPQHF.

Written as DNA, the CDR3 is TGTGCCAGCAGTTACTCTTTGGCGGCGCAGTATTTT. This sequence encodes CASSYSLAAQYF. The J gene is TRBJ2-3, the V gene TRBV6-5, with D uncertain. V was shortened by 0 bases and J by 10 bases, with 8 bases between the two germline ends. The germline V gene has CDR1 MNHEY and CDR2 SVGAGI. The CDR3 consists of 12 residues.

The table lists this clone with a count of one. The DNA of the CDR3 is TGTGCCAGCGGACGGGGGGTGCTGCCCGAGACCCAGTACTTC. Residues: CASGRGVLPETQYF. This rearrangement joins TRBV6-5 to TRBJ2-5; TRBD2 aligns across 7 bases. Germline trimming cut 8 bases from V and 5 bases from J; bases unmatched to any gene: 11. The CDR3 contains 14 residues. Germline CDR1 is MNHEY and CDR2 is SVGAGI.

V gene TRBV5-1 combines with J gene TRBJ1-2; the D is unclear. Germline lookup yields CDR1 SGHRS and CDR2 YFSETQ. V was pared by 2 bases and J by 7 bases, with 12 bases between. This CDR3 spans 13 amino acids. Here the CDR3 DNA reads TGCGCCAGCAGCTTCCTCCCGATGGGTGGCTACACCTTC. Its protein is CASSFLPMGGYTF.

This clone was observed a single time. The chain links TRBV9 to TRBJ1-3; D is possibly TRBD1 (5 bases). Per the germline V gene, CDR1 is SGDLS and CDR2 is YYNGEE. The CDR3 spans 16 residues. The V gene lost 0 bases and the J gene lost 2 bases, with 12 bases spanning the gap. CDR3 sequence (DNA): TGTGCCAGCAGCGTAGTCCCGGGGGGTACTGGAAACACCATATATTTT. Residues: CASSVVPGGTGNTIYF.

CDR3 bases: TGTGCCAGCTCGGCGGGAATTCAAGCTTTCTTT. Encoded protein: CASSAGIQAFF. This sequence joins TRBV18 and TRBJ1-1, with no clear D. Trimming stripped 6 bases from V and 9 bases from J, with 11 bases between. The germline V gene has CDR1 KGHSH and CDR2 LQKENI. The CDR3 sequence is 11 residues long.

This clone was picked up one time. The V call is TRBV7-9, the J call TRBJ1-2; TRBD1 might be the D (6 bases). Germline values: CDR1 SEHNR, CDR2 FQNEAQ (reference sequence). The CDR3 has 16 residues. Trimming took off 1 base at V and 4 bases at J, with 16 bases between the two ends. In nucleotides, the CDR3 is TGTGCCAGCAGCTTAGGAGCGAGCGGGGGGGCCTATGGCTACACCTTC. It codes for CASSLGASGGAYGYTF.

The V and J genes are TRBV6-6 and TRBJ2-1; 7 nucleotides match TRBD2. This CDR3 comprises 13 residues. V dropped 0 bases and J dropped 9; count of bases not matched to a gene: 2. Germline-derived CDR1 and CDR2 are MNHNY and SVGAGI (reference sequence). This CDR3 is CASSYSRGVEQFF. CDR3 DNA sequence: TGTGCCAGCAGTTACTCTCGGGGGGTTGAGCAGTTCTTC.

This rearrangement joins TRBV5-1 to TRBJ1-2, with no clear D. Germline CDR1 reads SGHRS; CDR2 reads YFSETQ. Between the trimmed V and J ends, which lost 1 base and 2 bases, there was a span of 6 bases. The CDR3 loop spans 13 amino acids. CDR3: CASSLRENYGYTF. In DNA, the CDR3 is TGCGCCAGCAGCTTGAGGGAAAACTATGGCTACACCTTC.

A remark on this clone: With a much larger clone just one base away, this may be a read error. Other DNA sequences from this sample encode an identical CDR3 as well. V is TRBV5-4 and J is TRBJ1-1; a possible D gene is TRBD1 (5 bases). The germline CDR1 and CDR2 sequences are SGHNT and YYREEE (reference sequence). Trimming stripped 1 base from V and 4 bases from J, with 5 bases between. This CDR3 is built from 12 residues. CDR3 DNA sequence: TGTGCCAGCAGCTTGAGGGGCACTGAAGCTTTCTTT. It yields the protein CASSLRGTEAFF.

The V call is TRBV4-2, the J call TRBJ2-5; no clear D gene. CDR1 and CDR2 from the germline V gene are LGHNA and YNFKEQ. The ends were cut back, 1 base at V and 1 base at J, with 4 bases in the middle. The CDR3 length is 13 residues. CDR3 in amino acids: CASSQVGQETQYF. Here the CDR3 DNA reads TGTGCCAGCAGCCAAGTAGGCCAAGAGACCCAGTACTTC.

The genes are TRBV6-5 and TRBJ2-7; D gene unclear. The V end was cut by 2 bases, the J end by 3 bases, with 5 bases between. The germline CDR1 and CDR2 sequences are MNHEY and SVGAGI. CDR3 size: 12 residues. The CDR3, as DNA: TGTGCCAGCAGTTACAAGGGCTACGAGCAGTACTTC. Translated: CASSYKGYEQYF.